Presented here are 18 T cell receptor beta chains from one specimen sequenced in a study of T cell responses to AZD1222 COVID-19 vaccine. Assay: immunoSEQ multiplex PCR; the TCRdb copy retains only in-frame clones and omits some. This sample carries some 50,000 clones, around 85% of them seen once, and the ten largest clones take 20%. Sequencing used peripheral blood, obtained on day 0 of MenACWY control vaccination. All receptors come from an adult in good health.

The chain combines TRBV30 with TRBJ1-3, with D unclear. Germline CDR1 and CDR2: GTSNPN and SVGIG (reference sequence). V dropped 8 bases and J dropped 2 bases, with 13 bases sitting between them. This CDR3 region has 13 residues. Here the CDR3 DNA reads TGTGCCCATAACCGGGGTCCTGGAAACACCATATATTTT. Residues: CAHNRGPGNTIYF.

This clone was detected only once. The chain has TRBV11-2 and TRBJ2-3; D is uncertain. CDR1 is SGHAT and CDR2 is FQNNGV in the germline V gene. The CDR3 covers 13 residues. V was pared by 3 bases and J by 2 bases, with 6 bases between. This CDR3 is CASSFTYTDTQYF. The CDR3 DNA reads TGTGCCAGCAGCTTCACGTACACAGATACGCAGTATTTT.

This clone was picked up a small number of times. This sample includes further DNA sequences coding for the same CDR3. V is TRBV7-9 and J is TRBJ2-5; 9 nucleotides agree with TRBD2. The CDR3 sequence is 14 residues long. Germline lookup yields CDR1 SEHNR and CDR2 FQNEAQ (reference sequence). Trimming cost V 3 bases and J 5 bases; bases outside gene matches: 4. CDR3 DNA: TGTGCCAGCAGCTTGACCAGCGGGAGGGAGACCCAGTACTTC. Translating gives CASSLTSGRETQYF.

This rearrangement joins TRBV12-5 to TRBJ1-1; a possible D gene is TRBD1 (5 bases). This CDR3 has 17 amino acids. V shed 0 bases and J shed 1 base, with 15 bases lying between them. Germline V CDR1 and CDR2: LGHNT, FRNRAP. The CDR3 DNA follows: TGTGCTAGTGGTTTGGTACGGGGCAGGGATGCGAACACTGAAGCTTTCTTT. This sequence encodes CASGLVRGRDANTEAFF.

The genes are TRBV18 and TRBJ2-3; D may be TRBD2 (6 bases). Trimming took off 1 base at V and 2 bases at J, with 13 bases between the two ends. CDR3 length: 16 residues. CDR1 and CDR2 from the germline V gene are KGHSH and LQKENI. The CDR3 region is CASSPRGDGNTDTQYF. The CDR3, as DNA: TGTGCCAGCTCACCACGGGGGGACGGGAACACAGATACGCAGTATTTT.

The V gene is TRBV5-5, the J gene TRBJ1-4; D gene ambiguous. The CDR3 loop spans 11 amino acids. V was shortened by 2 bases and J by 12 bases, with 8 bases between the two germline ends. Germline V gene sequence: CDR1 SGHKS, CDR2 YYEKEE (reference sequence). In DNA, the CDR3 is TGTGCCAGCAGCTTAGAGGAGGAACTGTTTTTT. Its protein product is CASSLEEELFF.

The chain is built from TRBV28 and TRBJ1-6; D uncertain. Trimming left V 2 bases short and J 7 bases short, with 18 bases between. The germline V gene has CDR1 MDHEN and CDR2 SYDVKM. The CDR3 is 17 residues long. CDR3 DNA: TGTGCCAGCAGTTTACGGCGGATTCTAATGGGGAATTCACCCCTCCACTTT. This translates into CASSLRRILMGNSPLHF.

V gene TRBV27 combines with J gene TRBJ1-1; maybe TRBD1 (5 bases). CDR1 and CDR2 (germline): MNHEY, SMNVEV (reference sequence). There are 15 residues in the CDR3. Trimming pared 8 bases from V and 2 bases from J, leaving 18 bases between. CDR3 amino acids: CASAHLDSPNTEAFF. CDR3 sequence (DNA): TGTGCCAGCGCCCACCTTGACAGCCCCAACACTGAAGCTTTCTTT.

The J gene is TRBJ2-1, the V gene TRBV28, with 9 bases fitting TRBD2. The CDR3 runs to 16 residues. V lost 2 bases, J lost 3 bases, and 5 bases stayed unmatched. Looked up from germline, CDR1 is MDHEN and CDR2 is SYDVKM. The CDR3 nucleotides are TGTGCCAGCAGTTTAGTGCTAGCGGGGATCTACAATGAGCAGTTCTTC. Its protein is CASSLVLAGIYNEQFF.

This clone showed up just once. This rearrangement joins TRBV5-1 to TRBJ1-3; 7 bases fit TRBD1. The CDR3 has 17 residues. With V trimmed by 5 bases and J by 2 bases, 13 bases remained unmatched. CDR1 and CDR2 (germline): SGHRS, YFSETQ. The CDR3 protein is CASRPFLTGRAGNTIYF. The CDR3 coding sequence is TGCGCCAGCAGACCTTTCCTGACAGGGCGAGCTGGAAACACCATATATTTT.

The chain is built from TRBV28 and TRBJ1-5; D remains unclear. The CDR3 is 13 amino acids. The V end lost 2 bases, the J end lost 1 base, and 3 bases lay between the germline ends. Germline CDR1 MDHEN, CDR2 SYDVKM. CDR3 protein: CASSLESNQPQHF. CDR3 coding DNA: TGTGCCAGCAGTTTAGAAAGCAATCAGCCCCAGCATTTT.

This chain links TRBV3-1 (or the pseudogene TRBV3-2) with TRBJ2-2; 9 nucleotides align to TRBD2. The CDR3 extends over 15 amino acids. Germline V gene sequence: CDR1 LGHDT, CDR2 YNNKEL (reference sequence). The CDR3 sequence: CPTSPRAGGGGELFF. As DNA, the CDR3 is TGTCCCACCAGCCCCCGGGCGGGGGGGGGCGGGGAGCTGTTTTTT.

The chain has TRBV30 and TRBJ1-4, with 7 bases lining up with TRBD1. Germline V gene lookup returns CDR1 GTSNPN and CDR2 SVGIG (reference sequence). The CDR3 spans 14 residues. The V gene end was trimmed by 3 bases and the J gene end by 4 bases; junction bases not matched to a gene: 5. CDR3 sequence reads: CAWSQTGINEKLFF. CDR3 in DNA: TGTGCCTGGAGCCAGACAGGGATTAATGAAAAACTGTTTTTT. Looking up the rest from reference TRBV30 and TRBJ1-4 gives the full variable domain: SQTIHQWPATLVQPVGSPLSLECTVEGTSNPNLYWYRQAAGRGLQLLFYSVGIGQISSEVPQNLSASRPQDRQFILSSKKLLLSDSGFYLCAWSQTGINEKLFFGSGTQLSVL.

The rearrangement links TRBV5-1 to TRBJ1-1, with 7 bases that match TRBD1. The CDR3 covers 14 residues. From germline, CDR1 is SGHRS and CDR2 YFSETQ. Trimming removed 4 bases from V and 1 base from J; junction bases left unmatched: 4. CDR3 sequence reads: CASSKTGQNTEAFF. Here the CDR3 DNA reads TGCGCCAGCAGCAAGACAGGGCAGAACACTGAAGCTTTCTTT. Variable domain in full (rest from reference TRBV5-1 and TRBJ1-1): KAGVTQTPRYLIKTRGQQVTLSCSPISGHRSVSWYQQTPGQGLQFLFEYFSETQRNKGNFPGRFSGRQFSNSRSEMNVSTLELGDSALYLCASSKTGQNTEAFFGQGTRLTVV.

The chain joins TRBV4-1 to TRBJ1-1; D not certain. Per the germline V gene, CDR1 is MGHRA and CDR2 is YSYEKL. V lost 7 bases, J lost 6 bases, and 9 bases lay in between. The CDR3 has 11 residues. In DNA form, the CDR3 reads TGCGCCAGCACACGCGGATCTGAAGCTTTCTTT. Translation: CASTRGSEAFF.

The CDR3 protein is CASSLAVLAGNEQFF. The CDR3 DNA follows: TGTGCCAGCAGCTTAGCAGTCTTAGCGGGTAATGAGCAGTTCTTC. This chain uses TRBV7-2 with TRBJ2-1, with TRBD2 identical over 7 bases. With V trimmed by 0 bases and J by 7 bases, 6 bases remained unmatched. The CDR3 is made up of 15 amino acids. CDR1 SGHTA and CDR2 FQGNSA come from the germline V gene.

In its sample, this clone was seen a few times. This chain joins TRBV18 and TRBJ2-2; TRBD2 agrees at 12 bases. This CDR3 contains 17 residues. CDR1 and CDR2 (germline): KGHSH, LQKENI. V was clipped by 4 bases and J by 2 bases; unmatched bases: 5. The CDR3 spells CASSQTSGGRNTGELFF. The DNA of the CDR3 is TGTGCCAGCTCACAGACTAGCGGGGGCCGTAACACCGGGGAGCTGTTTTTT.

The sample holds a few counts of this clone. The chain uses TRBV5-4 and TRBJ1-6; 9 bases agree with TRBD1. This CDR3 comprises 15 residues. Germline assignment: CDR1 SGHNT and CDR2 YYREEE (reference sequence). J lost 9 bases, V lost 1 base, and 5 bases had no gene match. CDR3 loop: CASSLTDRGRSPLHF. The CDR3 bases are TGTGCCAGCAGCTTGACGGACAGGGGACGTTCACCCCTCCACTTT.